This T cell receptor beta chain was found in a study of CD8 T cells in ankylosing spondylitis. Overall study findings and caveats: Matched ankylosing spondylitis synovial fluid reportedly contained a significantly enriched population of disease-linked clones. A TCR beta motif of several highly homologous variants appeared characteristic of ankylosing spondylitis blood. CD8+ disease-linked clones were present at relatively low frequencies in blood.

Making the TCR beta libraries involved quantitative 5'-RACE with molecular barcodes. One entry per CDR3 protein results from TCRdb running MiXCR on the 5' RACE reads. The sample consists of more than 400,000 distinct CDR3 sequences, approximately 5% of them appearing once. This clonotype was detected many times. Its antigen is as yet unknown. V was clipped by 2 bases and J by 3 bases, with 8 bases between them. CDR3 length: 14 amino acids. The sample consisted of blood, either unsorted or a sorted T cell fraction (not recorded which). This chain links TRBV12-3 or TRBV12-4 with TRBJ1-5, with D unclear. The TCR was taken from a male donor with ankylosing spondylitis. The CDR3 region is CASSLYTLNQPQHF. CDR3 DNA sequence: TGTGCCAGCAGTTTATATACTCTCAATCAGCCCCAGCATTTT.